Here is one T cell receptor (beta chain) with its context. This clone has just one count. The antigen this receptor binds is unknown. Base-call qualities are not available, and no considerably larger clone is one nucleotide away. This sample stems from a study of blood T cell repertoires in COVID-19 (dated by TCRdb to the early 2020s). Study-level background: Samples covering the acute and convalescent phases of COVID-19 were provided by collaborators in the United States, Italy and Spain. The material from the prospective study consisted of cDNA or gDNA derived from T cells, B-cell-depleted T cells, or PBMCs. Subjects who had been exposed to COVID-19, were actively infected with it, or had recovered from it provided the deeply sampled blood TCRbeta repertoires that made up the dataset. A freely available public database, intended as a resource for researchers studying the immune response to SARS-CoV-2, is where the repertoires were released. The samples were drawn from the first 160 participants of the ongoing ImmuneRACE study and from roughly 1,300 subjects provided by 6 global collaborators. A de-identified subject ID, COVID-19 status, age in years and sex were almost always included in the sample metadata. Where HLA class I and class II types were available, the types were taken from metadata supplied by the sample provider, not from assay-based typing. What the study reported, not specific to this receptor: The amount of clinical and demographic metadata varied by source and participant and was provided uncurated.

Reading the germline V gene (reference sequence) gives CDR1 LNHNV and CDR2 YYDKDF. Trimming removed 3 bases from V and 8 bases from J; the gene matches leave 10 bases unexplained. The CDR3 covers 16 residues, taking in both the cysteine and the phenylalanine. The entry retains the CDR3 DNA only, 48 bases that are in frame from base 1. The immunoSEQ Assay, a bias-controlled multiplex PCR, was used to amplify TCRbeta CDR3 regions from genomic DNA. As for the original processing: Within the assay, amplification of reference gene primers was used to estimate how many nucleated cells each sample contained. To quantify the absolute abundance of each unique TCRbeta CDR3 rearrangement, sequence reads were collapsed and filtered. For each sample, productive Simpson clonality was calculated by taking the square root of Simpson's diversity index across productive rearrangements. TCRdb took this table from immuneACCESS and kept in-frame rearrangements with V and J called. Such tables lack part of the clones; where checked against another copy, unresolved V genes explain under half of the gap, and the rest is unexplained. D and trimming were read from the DNA, whereas the V and J calls and clone size are those reported in that table. The sample contains approximately 40,000 clones, about 88% of them found a single time. The ten largest make up roughly a fifth of the sample.

Whole blood was collected in K2EDTA tubes by collaborating institutions according to the institutions' own protocols. Collaborator samples were shipped for TCRbeta analysis as frozen whole blood, isolated PBMCs, or DNA extracted from either sample type. The sequence derives from a man in his fifties in a cohort sampled during active COVID-19. The sequence links TRBV15 to TRBJ1-4, and 9 bases in between align with TRBD1. Material: peripheral blood. The CDR3 here reads CATSSGEQGAREKLFF. The DNA is TGTGCCACCAGCAGTGGGGAACAGGGGGCACGGGAAAAACTGTTTTTT.